The entry that follows covers one TCR beta chain sequence. Its antigen is unidentified. The authors split each subset's genomic DNA evenly across several immunoSEQ plates. Each replicate PCR on the sorted subsets used 150 to 200 ng DNA (around 31,000 T cell genomes). Here immunoSEQ multiplex PCR was the method, and the copy in TCRdb shows in-frame clones only, minus some. The repertoire includes about 2 million clones, about 95% of them detected once, and roughly 1% sits in the top ten. The data were taken from a study of shared clonotypes between healthy human individuals. Overall study: Per donor, three plates held CD4 naive cells, three held CD4 memory, two held CD8 naive and one held CD8 memory. General study findings and limits: What rarefaction showed was incomplete sorted-subset sequencing despite large depth.

In the naive CD8 group, cells lacked CD45RO and were positively selected for CCR7, so terminally differentiated effector memory CD45RA+ cells were left out. From germline, CDR1 is SGHVS and CDR2 FNYEAQ. The CDR3 spans 16 residues. The V and J ends lost 2 bases and 0 bases respectively, with 12 bases between them. The V call is TRBV7-6, the J call TRBJ2-3; maybe TRBD2 (6 bases). The material sequenced was naive CD8+ T cells sorted from blood. This sequence originates from a man younger than 35 in good health. CDR3 bases: TGTGCCAGCAGCTTACCCCCGGGGACTAGCACAGATACGCAGTATTTT. As protein: CASSLPPGTSTDTQYF.